This TCR beta chain was found in a study of cytomegalovirus exposure and HLA in healthy donors. Primers: 60 Vbeta forward and 13 Jbeta reverse. Measured with immunoSEQ multiplex PCR; TCRdb has only the in-frame clones, and not every one. The sample comprises approximately 190,000 clones, roughly 80% of which are singletons, and less than 7% rests with the top ten. Concerning this clone itself: Its antigen is unidentified.

Study-level findings and limits: V- and J-gene trimming of TCR beta was linked (in a later analysis) to a missense DCLRE1C variant. In a later analysis, donors in an Asian-associated ancestry cluster reportedly had fewer N-insertions in productive TCRs than the cohort mean. Cytomegalovirus association was assigned to some 160 TCR beta chains.

CDR1 is GTSNPN and CDR2 is SVGIG in the germline V gene (reference sequence). With 0 bases removed from V and 2 bases from J, the gap between germline ends came to 13 bases. The CDR3 totals 16 residues. The study sampled nominally healthy donors, though unrecorded immune exposures were likely. The material sequenced was PBMCs. The TCR comes from a middle-aged man in good health and CMV-seropositive. V and J are TRBV30 and TRBJ1-4; D is ambiguous. The CDR3 loop reads CAWSVGKGGTNEKLFF. The CDR3 DNA reads TGTGCCTGGAGTGTTGGGAAGGGAGGGACTAATGAAAAACTGTTTTTT.